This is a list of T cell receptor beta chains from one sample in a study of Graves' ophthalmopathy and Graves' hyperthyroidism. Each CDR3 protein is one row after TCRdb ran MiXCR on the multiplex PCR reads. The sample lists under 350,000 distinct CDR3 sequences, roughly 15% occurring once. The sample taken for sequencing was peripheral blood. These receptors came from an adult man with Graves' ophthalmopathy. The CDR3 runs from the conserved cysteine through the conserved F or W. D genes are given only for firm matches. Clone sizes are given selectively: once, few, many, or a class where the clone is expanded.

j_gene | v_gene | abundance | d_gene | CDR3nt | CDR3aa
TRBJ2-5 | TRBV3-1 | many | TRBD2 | TGTGCCAGCAGCCAAGGATCTAGCGGCAGTTTCCCCCAGTACTTC | CASSQGSSGSFPQYF
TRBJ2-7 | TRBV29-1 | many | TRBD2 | TGCAGCGTTGTGCCCAGCGGGAGTTACGAGCAGTACTTC | CSVVPSGSYEQYF
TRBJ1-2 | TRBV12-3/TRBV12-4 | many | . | TGTGCCAGCAGCAACAGGGCATTGGGGGGCTACACCTTC | CASSNRALGGYTF
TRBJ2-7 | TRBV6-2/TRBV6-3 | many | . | TGTGCCAGCAGTAAATGGGACGGGACCTACGAGCAGTACTTC | CASSKWDGTYEQYF
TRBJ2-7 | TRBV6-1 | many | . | TGTGCCAGCAGTGAATGGGGGCCTCCCTACGAGCAGTACTTC | CASSEWGPPYEQYF
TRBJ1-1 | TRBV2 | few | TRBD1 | TGTGCCAGCAGTGAAGAGGCCAGGGGGGGCCCTGAAGCTTTCTTT | CASSEEARGGPEAFF
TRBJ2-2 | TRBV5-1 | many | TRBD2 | TGCGCCAGCAGCTTCGGCCTAGCGGCTAACACCGGGGAGCTGTTTTTT | CASSFGLAANTGELFF
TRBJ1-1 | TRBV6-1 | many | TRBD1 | TGTGCCAGCAGCCGAGACAGGGGATCAACTGAAGCTTTCTTT | CASSRDRGSTEAFF
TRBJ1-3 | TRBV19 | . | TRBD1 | TGTGCCAGCGGGGGCGGGACAGCGGGAAACACCATATATTTT | CASGGGTAGNTIYF
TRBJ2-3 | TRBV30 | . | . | TGTGCCTGGCGGGCGGGACGCACAGATACGCAGTATTTT | CAWRAGRTDTQYF
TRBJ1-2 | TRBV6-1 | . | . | TGTGCCAGCAGGGATACAGGAATCTATGGCTACACCTTC | CASRDTGIYGYTF
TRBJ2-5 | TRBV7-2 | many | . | TGTGCCAGCAGCTTAATGGACAGTGAACAAGAGACCCAGTACTTC | CASSLMDSEQETQYF
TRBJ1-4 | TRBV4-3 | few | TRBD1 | TGCGCCAGCAGCCAAGATCCTCCAGGGGGTAATGAAAAACTGTTTTTT | CASSQDPPGGNEKLFF
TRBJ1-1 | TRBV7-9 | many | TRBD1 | TGTGCCAGCGGACGGACAGGGGGCGGGGACACTGAAGCTTTCTTT | CASGRTGGGDTEAFF
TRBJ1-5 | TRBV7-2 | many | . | TGTGCCAGCAGCTCTGATACGGGGGGAATTAGCAATCAGCCCCAGCATTTT | CASSSDTGGISNQPQHF
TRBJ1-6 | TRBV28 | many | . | TGTGCCAGCAGTCCTCTCTCTTCACCCCTCCACTTT | CASSPLSSPLHF
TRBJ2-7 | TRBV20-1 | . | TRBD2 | TGCAGTGCTAGAGGCCCAACGACTAGCGGGGGAGGCGAGCAGTACTTC | CSARGPTTSGGGEQYF
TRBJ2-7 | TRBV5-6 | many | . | TGTGCCAGCAGCTGGGTGGCAGGATCCCACGAGCAGTACTTC | CASSWVAGSHEQYF
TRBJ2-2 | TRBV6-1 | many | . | TGTGCCAGCAGACGGGAGAACGGGGAGCTGTTTTTT | CASRRENGELFF
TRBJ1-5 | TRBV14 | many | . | TGTGCCAGCAGCCTATCCCCGGAGCAGCCCCAGCATTTT | CASSLSPEQPQHF
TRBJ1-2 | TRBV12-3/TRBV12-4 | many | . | TGTGCCAGCAGTCAAGGGCGGAGCCCTAACTATGGCTACACCTTC | CASSQGRSPNYGYTF
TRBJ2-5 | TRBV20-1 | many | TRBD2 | TGCAGTGCTAGAGGCGCGGGAGAAGAGACCCAGTACTTC | CSARGAGEETQYF
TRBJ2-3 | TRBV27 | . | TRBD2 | TGTGCCAGCAGTCTGACTAGCGGGGGGTTCTCAGATACGCAGTATTTT | CASSLTSGGFSDTQYF
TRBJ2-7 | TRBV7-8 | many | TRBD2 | TGTGCCAGCAGCTCCGTTCGGGGGGTCAAGCAGTACTTC | CASSSVRGVKQYF
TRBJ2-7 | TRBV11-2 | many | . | TGTGCCAGCAGCACGGGACTCTATGCTAACTACGAGCAGTACTTC | CASSTGLYANYEQYF
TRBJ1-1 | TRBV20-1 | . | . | TGCAGTGCTAGGCGCATTCTAGGGGGGGCCCTGAACACTGAAGCTTTCTTT | CSARRILGGALNTEAFF
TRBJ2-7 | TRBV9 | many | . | TGTGCCAGCAGCGTAGATGGGTCGCCACGCGAGCAGTACTTC | CASSVDGSPREQYF
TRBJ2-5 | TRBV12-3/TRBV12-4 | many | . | TGTGCCAGCAGTTTAAGTACAGGGTGGGAGACCCAGTACTTC | CASSLSTGWETQYF
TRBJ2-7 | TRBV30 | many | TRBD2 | TGTGCCTGGAGTGCCCATCCGGGACTAGCGGGGATTGGGTTC | CAWSAHPGLAGIGF
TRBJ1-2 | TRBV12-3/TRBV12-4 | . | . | TGTGCCAGCGGTGGGACCCCCCATTCTGGCTACACCTTC | CASGGTPHSGYTF
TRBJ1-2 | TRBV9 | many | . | TGTGCCAGCAGCCAGCGGACATCCTGGAGGGGCTACACCTTC | CASSQRTSWRGYTF
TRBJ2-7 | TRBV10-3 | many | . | TGTGCCATCAGTGAGGCCACAGGGATAACCTACGAGCAGTACTTC | CAISEATGITYEQYF
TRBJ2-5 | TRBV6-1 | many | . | TGTGCCAGCCAGTGGGAGACCCAGTACTTC | CASQWETQYF
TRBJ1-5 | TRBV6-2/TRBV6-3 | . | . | TGTGCCAGTTGTGAGTGGTCTCAGCCCCAGCATTTT | CASCEWSQPQHF
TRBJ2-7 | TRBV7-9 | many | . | TGTGCCAGCAGCCCGGTGCAGATTAACTACGAGCAGTACTTC | CASSPVQINYEQYF
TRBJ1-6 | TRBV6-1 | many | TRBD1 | TGTGCCAGCAGTGAGATGGCAGGGGGATTGTCACCCCTCCACTTT | CASSEMAGGLSPLHF
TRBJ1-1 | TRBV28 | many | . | TGTGCCGGACGTCCGACGGTGAACACTGAAGCTTTCTTT | CAGRPTVNTEAFF
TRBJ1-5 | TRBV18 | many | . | TGTGCCAGCTCACCGGAGAGAACTCAGCCCCAGCATTTT | CASSPERTQPQHF
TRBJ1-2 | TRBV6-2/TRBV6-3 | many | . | TGTGCCAGCACCAACATCTTGGACAGCTATGGCTACACCTTC | CASTNILDSYGYTF
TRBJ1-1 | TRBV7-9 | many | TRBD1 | TGTGCCAGCAGCTTAGTGGACAGGTTGGTCGCTGAAGCTTTCTTT | CASSLVDRLVAEAFF
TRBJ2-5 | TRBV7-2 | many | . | TGTGCCAGCAGCCTAGCCCTGGCCCAGTACTTC | CASSLALAQYF
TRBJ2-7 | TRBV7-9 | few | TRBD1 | TGTGCCAGCAGCTTAGAAGCAACAGGGGTGGAGCAGTACTTC | CASSLEATGVEQYF
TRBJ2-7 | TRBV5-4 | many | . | TGTGCCAGCAGCACCCCCGGGACCATCTACGAGCAGTACTTC | CASSTPGTIYEQYF
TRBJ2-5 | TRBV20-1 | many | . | TGCAGTGCTAGAAAACTAGAGACCCAGTACTTC | CSARKLETQYF
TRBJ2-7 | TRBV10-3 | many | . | TGTGCCATCAGTGAGAGGGTCTACGAGCAGTACTTC | CAISERVYEQYF
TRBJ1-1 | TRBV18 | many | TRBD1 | TGTGCCAGCTCACGATCGACAGGGGACACTGAAGCTTTCTTT | CASSRSTGDTEAFF
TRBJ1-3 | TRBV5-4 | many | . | TGTGCCAGCAGCTCAGTGCTGGGGGGCCGCGGTACTGGAAACACCATATATTTT | CASSSVLGGRGTGNTIYF
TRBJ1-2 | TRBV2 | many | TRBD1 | TGTGCCAGCAGTGGAAGAGGGGGGACAGGGAATGGCTACACCTTC | CASSGRGGTGNGYTF
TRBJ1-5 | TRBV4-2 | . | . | TGTGCCAGCAGCCACACAGGGTTTTCGGGCAATCAGCCCCAGCATTTT | CASSHTGFSGNQPQHF
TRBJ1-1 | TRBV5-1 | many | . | TGCGCCAGCAGCTTGGTTTTGCGGGGCCGTCTAACGAACACTGAAGCTTTCTTT | CASSLVLRGRLTNTEAFF
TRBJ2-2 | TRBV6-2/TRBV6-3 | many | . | TGTGCCAGCTTCAGGGTCAGCGGGGAGCTGTTTTTT | CASFRVSGELFF
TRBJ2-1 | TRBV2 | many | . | TGTGCCAGCAGTGTTTTACATATCGATGAGCAGTTCTTC | CASSVLHIDEQFF
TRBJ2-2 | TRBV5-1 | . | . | TGCGCCAGCAGCTTGGTTTCATCGGGAAACACCGGGGAGCTGTTTTTT | CASSLVSSGNTGELFF